This TCR beta chain was profiled in a study of a mutant IDH1 vaccine in newly diagnosed glioma. Study at large: Treated individuals were approximately 60% male and approximately 38% female, averaging approximately 40 years of age.

The J segment lost 4 bases and the V segment lost 4 bases, leaving 2 bases of the junction unmatched. The CDR3 sequence is 13 residues long. From germline, CDR1 is SGHTA and CDR2 FQGNSA. Sequencing used immunoSEQ multiplex PCR; TCRdb keeps in-frame clones, though not all of them. The sample includes 35,000 to 45,000 clones, 83% seen only once; the top ten take over 4.5%. On this clone itself: Its cognate antigen is unknown.

Regarding time point: week 35, safety follow-up. The study gave 300 ug of mutant IDH1 20-mer peptide per vaccine dose, with topical imiquimod. Donors harbored newly found WHO grade 3 or 4 IDH1-mutant, ATRX-lost astrocytomas. This rearrangement joins TRBV7-2 to TRBJ2-7; 9 nucleotides align to TRBD1. The source of this sequence is a woman aged 45-60 years with glioma. The sample was PBMCs, taken from a glioma patient whose treatment included an IDH1 peptide vaccine. The CDR3 sequence: CASSYGTGYEQYF. The CDR3, as DNA: TGTGCCAGCAGCTACGGGACAGGGTACGAGCAGTACTTC. The variable domain in full, with the rest retrieved from reference TRBV7-2 and TRBJ2-7, is GAGVSQSPSNKVTEKGKDVELRCDPISGHTALYWYRQSLGQGLEFLIYFQGNSAPDKSGLPSDRFSAERTGGSVSTLTIQRTQQEDSAVYLCASSYGTGYEQYFGPGTRLTVT.